This TCR beta chain was captured in a study of response to subunit inactivated influenza vaccine. TCRdb re-analysed the RT-PCR reads in MiXCR, keeping a single row per CDR3 protein. The sample lists around 580,000 distinct CDR3 sequences, 10% to 15% occurring once. V was clipped by 6 bases and J by 1 base; unmatched bases: 3. The length of the CDR3 is 15 residues. Germline CDR1 LNHDA, CDR2 SQIVND (reference sequence). Whole-study results and caveats: The authors proposed limited new T cell recruitment per seasonal influenza vaccination.

There are a few counts of this clonotype. The antigen is not known. Sequencing used PBMCs from blood, obtained on the day of vaccination. The gene calls are TRBV19 and TRBJ1-5; 10 bases agree with TRBD1. The TCR was taken from a man aged 50 to 59 who received an inactivated influenza vaccine. The CDR3 coding sequence is TGTGCCAGTAGGACAGGGGGCGGGAGCAATCAGCCCCAGCATTTT. This encodes CASRTGGGSNQPQHF. Full variable domain (missing parts from reference TRBV19 and TRBJ1-5): DGGITQSPKYLFRKEGQNVTLSCEQNLNHDAMYWYRQDPGQGLRLIYYSQIVNDFQKGDIAEGYSVSREKKESFPLTVTSAQKNPTAFYLCASRTGGGSNQPQHFGDGTRLSIL.